Each of the 5 T cell receptor beta chains below was sequenced from the same sample in a study of Ad26.COV2.S vaccination and SARS-CoV-2 variants. Assay: immunoSEQ multiplex PCR; the TCRdb copy retains only in-frame clones and omits some. The sample contains around 450,000 clones, 80% to 90% of which appear only once. Documented treatment: some 19 received Ad26.COV2.S at low or high dose, single or two shots; 5 received placebo; per-sample allocation not given. Samples analyzed were those drawn on day 63 after the first vaccine or placebo injection. The material was peripheral blood, obtained in a trial of Ad26.COV2.S vaccine versus placebo. The receptors were sampled from a person between 18 and 65 years old who received the Ad26.COV2.S COVID-19 vaccine or a placebo.

The CDR3 here is CAISEGQGAREQYF. As DNA, the CDR3 is TGTGCCATCAGTGAGGGACAGGGGGCGAGGGAGCAGTACTTC. This rearrangement joins TRBV10-3 to TRBJ2-7, with 11 nucleotides matching TRBD1. The junction had 4 bases not matched to a gene; V was cut back by 2 bases and J by 7 bases. The CDR3 has 14 amino acids. Germline CDR1 ENHRY, CDR2 SYGVKD.

The V gene is TRBV3-1 (or the pseudogene TRBV3-2), the J gene TRBJ1-1; D ambiguous. The CDR3 has 13 amino acids. V was cut by 1 base and J by 2 bases, with 5 bases left in between. The germline V gene encodes CDR1 LGHDT and CDR2 YNNKEL (reference sequence). CDR3 amino acids: CASSQASNTEAFF. The CDR3 DNA reads as TGTGCCAGCAGCCAAGCCTCAAACACTGAAGCTTTCTTT.

The genes are TRBV15 and TRBJ2-1; tentative D call: TRBD2 (5 bases). Germline loops: CDR1 LNHNV, CDR2 YYDKDF (reference sequence). This CDR3 region has 17 residues. Deletions cut 1 base from V and 4 bases from J, with 17 bases between. The CDR3 region has the DNA TGTGCCACCAGCAGAGCAGGCGGGCCCGGGGTGTACAATGAGCAGTTCTTC. It codes for CATSRAGGPGVYNEQFF.

The rearrangement joins TRBV15 to TRBJ1-6; the D gene is possibly TRBD1 (6 bases). The CDR3 sequence is 19 residues long. Germline V gene data show CDR1 as LNHNV and CDR2 as YYDKDF (reference sequence). V was shortened by 0 bases and J by 0 bases, with 15 bases between the two germline ends. In DNA, the CDR3 is TGTGCCACCAGCAGAGATAACGGGGGCCCTAGCTCCTATAATTCACCCCTCCACTTT. Translation: CATSRDNGGPSSYNSPLHF.

Comments on this clone: The same CDR3 can be traced to other DNA sequences in this sample. V is TRBV11-3 and J is TRBJ2-3; D is undetermined. Germline-derived CDR1 and CDR2 are SGHNT and YENEEA. This CDR3 is 13 amino acids long. V was cut by 0 bases and J by 0 bases, with 1 base left in between. CDR3 DNA sequence: TGTGCCAGCAGCTTAGAGAGCACAGATACGCAGTATTTT. Translating it yields CASSLESTDTQYF. Variable domain in full (rest from reference TRBV11-3 and TRBJ2-3): EAGVVQSPRYKIIEKKQPVAFWCNPISGHNTLYWYLQNLGQGPELLIRYENEEAVDDSQLPKDRFSAERLKGVDSTLKIQPAELGDSAVYLCASSLESTDTQYFGPGTRLTVL.